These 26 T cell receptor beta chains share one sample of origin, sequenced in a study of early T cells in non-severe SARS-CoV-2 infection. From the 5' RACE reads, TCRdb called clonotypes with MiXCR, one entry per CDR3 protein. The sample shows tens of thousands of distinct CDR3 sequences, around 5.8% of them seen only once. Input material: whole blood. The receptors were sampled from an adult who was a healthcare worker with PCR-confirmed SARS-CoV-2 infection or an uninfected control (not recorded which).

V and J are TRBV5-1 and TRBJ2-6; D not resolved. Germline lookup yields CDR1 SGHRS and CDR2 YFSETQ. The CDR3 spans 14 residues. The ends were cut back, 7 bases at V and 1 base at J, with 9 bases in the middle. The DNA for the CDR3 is TGCGCCAGCGTTGATTTTTCTGGGGCCAACGTCCTGACTTTC. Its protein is CASVDFSGANVLTF.

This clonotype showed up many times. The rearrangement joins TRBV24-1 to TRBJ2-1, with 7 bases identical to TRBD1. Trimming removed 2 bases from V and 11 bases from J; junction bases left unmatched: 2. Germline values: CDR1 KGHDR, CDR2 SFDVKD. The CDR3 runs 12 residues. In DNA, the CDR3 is TGTGCCACCAGTGATTGGGGACAGAAGCAGTTCTTC. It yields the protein CATSDWGQKQFF.

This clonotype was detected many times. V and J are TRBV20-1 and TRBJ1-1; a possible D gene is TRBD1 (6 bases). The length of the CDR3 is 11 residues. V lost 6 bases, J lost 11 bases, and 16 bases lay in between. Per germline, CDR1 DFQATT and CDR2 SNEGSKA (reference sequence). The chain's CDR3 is CSAGTPQSAFF. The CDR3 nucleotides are TGCAGTGCAGGGACACCCCAATCCGCTTTCTTT.

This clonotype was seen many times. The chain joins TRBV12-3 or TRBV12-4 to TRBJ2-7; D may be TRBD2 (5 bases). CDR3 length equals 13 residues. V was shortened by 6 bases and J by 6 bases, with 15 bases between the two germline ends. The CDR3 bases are TGTGCCAGCAGCCTCTCGAGGGTGTCCGAGCAGTACGTC. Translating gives CASSLSRVSEQYV.

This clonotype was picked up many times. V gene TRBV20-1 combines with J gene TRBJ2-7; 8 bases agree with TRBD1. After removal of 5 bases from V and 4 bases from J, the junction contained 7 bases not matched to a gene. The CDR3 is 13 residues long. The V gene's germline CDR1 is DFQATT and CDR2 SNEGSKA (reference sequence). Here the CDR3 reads CSAQRTGLYEQYF. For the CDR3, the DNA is TGCAGTGCTCAACGGACAGGGCTTTACGAGCAGTACTTC.

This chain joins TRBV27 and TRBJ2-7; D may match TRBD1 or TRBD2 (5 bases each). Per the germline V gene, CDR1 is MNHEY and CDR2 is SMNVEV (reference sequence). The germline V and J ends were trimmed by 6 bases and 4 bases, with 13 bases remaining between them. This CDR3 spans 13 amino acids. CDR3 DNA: TGTGCCAGCAGACCCCCCGGGGCTTACGAGCAGTACTTC. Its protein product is CASRPPGAYEQYF.

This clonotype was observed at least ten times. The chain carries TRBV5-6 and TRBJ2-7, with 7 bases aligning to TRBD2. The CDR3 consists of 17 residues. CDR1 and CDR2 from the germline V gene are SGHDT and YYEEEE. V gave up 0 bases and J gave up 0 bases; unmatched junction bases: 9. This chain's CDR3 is CASSLAFGDYSSYEQYF. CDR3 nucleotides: TGTGCCAGCAGCTTGGCCTTTGGGGACTACAGCTCCTACGAGCAGTACTTC.

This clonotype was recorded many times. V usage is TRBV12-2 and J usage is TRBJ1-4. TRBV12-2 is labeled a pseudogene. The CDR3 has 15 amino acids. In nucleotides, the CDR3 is TGTGCAAGTCGCCCATGCCTCAATCAGGATGAAAAACTGTTTTTT. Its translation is CASRPCLNQDEKLFF.

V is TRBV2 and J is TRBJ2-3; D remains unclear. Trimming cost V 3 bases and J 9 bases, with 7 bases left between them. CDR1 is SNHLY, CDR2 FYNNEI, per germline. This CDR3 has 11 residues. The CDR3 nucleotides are TGTGCCAGCAGTGACCCGCGAACGCAGTATTTT. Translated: CASSDPRTQYF.

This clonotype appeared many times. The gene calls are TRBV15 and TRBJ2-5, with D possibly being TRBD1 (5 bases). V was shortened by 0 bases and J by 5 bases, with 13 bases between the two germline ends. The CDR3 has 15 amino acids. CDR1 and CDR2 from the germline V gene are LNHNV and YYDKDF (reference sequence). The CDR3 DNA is TGTGCCACCAGCAGAGATTATAGGGCAGGGGAGACCCAGTACTTC. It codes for CATSRDYRAGETQYF.

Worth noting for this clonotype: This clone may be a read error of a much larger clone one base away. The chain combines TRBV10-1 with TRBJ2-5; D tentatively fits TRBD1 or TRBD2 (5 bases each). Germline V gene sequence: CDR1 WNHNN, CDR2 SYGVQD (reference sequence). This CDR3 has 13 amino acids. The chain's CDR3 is CASSGGVGETQHF. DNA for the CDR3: TGCGCCAGCAGTGGAGGGGTAGGGGAGACCCAGCACTTC.

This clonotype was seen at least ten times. CDR3 sequence: CASSPRVAGVADTQYF. As DNA, the CDR3 is TGTGCCAGCAGCCCCCGGGTAGCGGGAGTTGCAGATACGCAGTATTTT. The chain employs TRBV11-3 and TRBJ2-3; 9 positions match TRBD2. This CDR3 has 16 residues. Germline V gene sequence: CDR1 SGHNT, CDR2 YENEEA. The trim removed 5 bases at V and 4 bases at J, leaving 10 bases unmatched.

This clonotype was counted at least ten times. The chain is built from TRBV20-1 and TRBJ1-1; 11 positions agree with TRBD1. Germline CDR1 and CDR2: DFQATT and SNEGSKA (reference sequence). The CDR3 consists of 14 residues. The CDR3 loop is CRGQGASMNTEAFF. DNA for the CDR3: TGCAGAGGACAGGGGGCGTCCATGAACACTGAAGCTTTCTTT.

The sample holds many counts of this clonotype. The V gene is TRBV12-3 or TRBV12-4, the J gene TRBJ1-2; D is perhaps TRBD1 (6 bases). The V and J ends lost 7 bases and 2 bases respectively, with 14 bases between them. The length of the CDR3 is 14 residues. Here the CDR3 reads CASTTGSLNYGYTF. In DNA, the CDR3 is TGTGCCAGCACGACAGGATCATTGAACTATGGCTACACCTTC.

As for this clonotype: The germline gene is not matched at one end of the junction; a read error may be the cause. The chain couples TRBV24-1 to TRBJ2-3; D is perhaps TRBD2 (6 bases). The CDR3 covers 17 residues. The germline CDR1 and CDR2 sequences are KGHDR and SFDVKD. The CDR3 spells CVTSDLGRGGRGDTQYF. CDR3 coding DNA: TGTGTCACCAGTGATTTGGGGCGGGGTGGGCGCGGAGATACGCAGTATTTT.

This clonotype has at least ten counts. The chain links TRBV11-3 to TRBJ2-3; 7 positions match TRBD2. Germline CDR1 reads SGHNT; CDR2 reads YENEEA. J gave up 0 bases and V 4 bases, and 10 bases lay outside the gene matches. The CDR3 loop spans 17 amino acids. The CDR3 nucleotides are TGTGCCAGCAGCTCAACAACGGGAGGAATTAGCACAGATACGCAGTATTTT. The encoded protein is CASSSTTGGISTDTQYF.

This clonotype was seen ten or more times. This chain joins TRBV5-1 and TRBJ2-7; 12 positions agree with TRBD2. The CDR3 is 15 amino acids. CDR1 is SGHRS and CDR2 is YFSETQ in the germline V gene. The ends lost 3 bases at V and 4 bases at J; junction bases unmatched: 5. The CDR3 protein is CASSYGTSGFYEQYF. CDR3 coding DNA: TGCGCCAGCAGCTACGGGACTAGCGGGTTTTACGAGCAGTACTTC.

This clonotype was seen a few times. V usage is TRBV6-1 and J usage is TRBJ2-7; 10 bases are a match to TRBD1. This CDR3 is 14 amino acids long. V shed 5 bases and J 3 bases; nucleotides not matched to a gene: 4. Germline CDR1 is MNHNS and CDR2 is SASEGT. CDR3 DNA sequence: TGTGCCAGCAGTTCCGGGACAGGGGTCTACGAGCAGTACTTC. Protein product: CASSSGTGVYEQYF.

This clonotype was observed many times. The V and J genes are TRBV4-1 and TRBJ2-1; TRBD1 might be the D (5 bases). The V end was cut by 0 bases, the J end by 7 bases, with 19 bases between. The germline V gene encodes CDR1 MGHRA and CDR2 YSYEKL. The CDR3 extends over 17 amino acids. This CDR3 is CASSQDRSRTLGNEQFF. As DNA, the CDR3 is TGCGCCAGCAGCCAAGATCGTTCCAGGACACTTGGGAATGAGCAGTTCTTC.

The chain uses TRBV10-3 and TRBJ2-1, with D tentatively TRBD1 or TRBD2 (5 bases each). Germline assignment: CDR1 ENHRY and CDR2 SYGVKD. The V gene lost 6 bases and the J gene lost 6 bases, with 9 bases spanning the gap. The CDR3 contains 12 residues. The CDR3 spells CAISRDPNEQFF. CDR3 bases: TGTGCCATCAGCCGGGACCCCAATGAGCAGTTCTTC.

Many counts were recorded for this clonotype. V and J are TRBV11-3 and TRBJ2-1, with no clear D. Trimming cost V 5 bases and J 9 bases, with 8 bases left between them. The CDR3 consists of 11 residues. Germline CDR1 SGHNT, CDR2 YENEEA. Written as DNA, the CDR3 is TGTGCCAGCAGCCAGGAAGGTGAGCAGTTCTTC. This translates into CASSQEGEQFF.

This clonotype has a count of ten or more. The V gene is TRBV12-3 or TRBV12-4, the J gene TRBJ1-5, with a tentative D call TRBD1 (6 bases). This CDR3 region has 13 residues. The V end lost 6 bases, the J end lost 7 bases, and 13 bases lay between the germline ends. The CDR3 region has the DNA TGTGCCAGCAGCTACAGGGTCAGCCAGCCCCAGCATTTT. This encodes CASSYRVSQPQHF.

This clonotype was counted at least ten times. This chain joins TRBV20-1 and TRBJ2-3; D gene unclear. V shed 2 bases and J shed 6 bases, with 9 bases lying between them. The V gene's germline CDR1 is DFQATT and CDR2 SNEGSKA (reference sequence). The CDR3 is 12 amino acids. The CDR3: CSARSFRDTQYF. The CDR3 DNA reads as TGCAGTGCTAGAAGTTTCCGCGATACGCAGTATTTT.

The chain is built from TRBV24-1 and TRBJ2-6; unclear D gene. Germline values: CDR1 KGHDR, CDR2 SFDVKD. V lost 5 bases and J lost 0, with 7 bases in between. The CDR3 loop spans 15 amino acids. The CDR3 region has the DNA TGTGCCACCAGTGGCTGGGGCTCTGGGGCCAACGTCCTGACTTTC. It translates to CATSGWGSGANVLTF.

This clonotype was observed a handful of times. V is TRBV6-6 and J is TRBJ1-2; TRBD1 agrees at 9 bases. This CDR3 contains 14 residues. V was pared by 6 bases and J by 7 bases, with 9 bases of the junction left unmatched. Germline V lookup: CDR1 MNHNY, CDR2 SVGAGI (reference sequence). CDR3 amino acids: CASSSQRDRAGYTF. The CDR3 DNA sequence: TGTGCCAGCAGCTCCCAACGGGACAGGGCTGGCTACACCTTC.

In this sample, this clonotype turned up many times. CDR3 nucleotides: TGCGCCAGCAGTGAGTGGACTAGCGGGAGCACAGATACGCAGTATTTT. Its translation is CASSEWTSGSTDTQYF. This rearrangement joins TRBV10-2 to TRBJ2-3; 11 bases align to TRBD2. The CDR3 has 16 amino acids. The V segment lost 1 base and the J segment 0 bases; nucleotides outside the gene matches: 0. Germline CDR1 WSHSY, CDR2 SAAADI.